The source of this TCR beta chain is a study of CD8+CD57+ T cells in acquired aplastic anemia. Study-wide context: The average for DNA from sorted CD4+ and CD8+ cells was roughly 3 ug. General study points: A set of about 30 CD8+ CDR3 sequences was shared between patients and controls, and these sequences appeared highly expressed in patients.

Genomic DNA constituted the template upon which TCR beta VDJ and CDR3 profiling was performed. TCRdb analysed the reads with MiXCR anew, one entry per CDR3 protein. This sample has fewer than 250,000 distinct CDR3 sequences, with approximately 45% found just once. Previously, flow cytometry had revealed CD8+CD57+ cell expansion in the patients chosen for sequencing. Every patient presented with severe acquired aplastic anemia. This clonotype was counted ten times or more. What it binds is not known. The V segment lost 10 bases and the J segment 3 bases; nucleotides outside the gene matches: 4. The V gene's germline CDR1 is SEHNR and CDR2 FQNEAQ (reference sequence). The CDR3 sequence is 12 residues long.

This TCR derives from a human donor with aplastic anemia. Sequencing used sorted CD4+, CD8+, or CD8+CD57+ T cells (not recorded which) from PBMCs. The chain is built from TRBV7-9 and TRBJ1-1, with 8 bases aligning to TRBD1. This CDR3 is CATSGGHTEAFF. In nucleotides, the CDR3 is TGTGCCACCTCAGGGGGCCACACTGAAGCTTTCTTT.